The 27 T cell receptor beta chains below were found in one sample sequenced in a study of regulatory T cells in long-lasting Graves disease. Combining iRepertoire HTBI primers with Arm-PCR of CDR3 regions, the authors built TCR beta libraries. In TCRdb, the multiplex PCR reads were re-called with MiXCR into one record per CDR3 protein. The repertoire holds hundreds of thousands of distinct CDR3 sequences, with around 21% as singletons. The time point is: persistent/refractory GD, antithyroid drugs over 5 years with positive TRAb. RNA isolated from PBMCs was used to make the TCR library. This material consisted of peripheral blood mononuclear cells (PBMCs), taken when the disease was refractory, from a patient treated with antithyroid drugs. The receptors originated from a female donor with Graves disease.

The chain recombines TRBV24-1 with TRBJ2-1, with 12 nucleotides matching TRBD2. The V segment lost 5 bases and the J segment 8 bases; nucleotides outside the gene matches: 9. Germline CDR1 reads KGHDR; CDR2 reads SFDVKD. The CDR3 loop spans 16 amino acids. The CDR3 loop reads CATSGGLAGFRYEQFF. CDR3 coding DNA: TGTGCCACCAGTGGAGGACTAGCGGGGTTTCGGTATGAGCAGTTCTTC.

The sample holds a few counts of this clonotype. J is TRBJ1-5 and V is TRBV6-2 or TRBV6-3; 8 bases fit TRBD1. CDR1 MNHEY and CDR2 SVGEGT come from the germline V gene. The CDR3 is 14 amino acids. The ends lost 5 bases at V and 4 bases at J; junction bases unmatched: 4. The CDR3 region is CASSRQGNNQPQHF. CDR3 coding DNA: TGTGCCAGCAGTCGACAGGGGAATAATCAGCCCCAGCATTTT.

The chain joins TRBV28 to TRBJ2-1; D ambiguous. There are 15 residues in the CDR3. The V gene lost 6 bases and the J gene lost 5 bases, with 17 bases spanning the gap. Germline CDR1 and CDR2: MDHEN and SYDVKM. The CDR3 DNA follows: TGTGCCAGCAGGACCCACGGCCCCAATAACAATGAGCAGTTCTTC. It specifies CASRTHGPNNNEQFF.

In regard to this clonotype: Since a much larger clone is just one base distant, this may be a read error. The rearrangement links TRBV2 to TRBJ1-5, with D unclear. V was pared by 1 base and J by 6 bases, with 16 bases between. The CDR3 consists of 16 residues. Looked up from germline, CDR1 is SNHLY and CDR2 is FYNNEI. Here the CDR3 reads CASSEETTERGQPQHF. CDR3 DNA: TGTGCCAGCAGTGAAGAGACAACAGAGCGGGGTCAGCCCCAGCATTTT.

The chain uses TRBV14 and TRBJ1-1; no firm D call. The V and J ends lost 4 bases and 11 bases respectively, with 11 bases between them. Germline V gene sequence: CDR1 SGHDN, CDR2 FVKESK. The CDR3 spans 11 residues. CDR3: CASSRGAGAFF. CDR3 nucleotides: TGTGCCAGCAGCCGCGGTGCGGGGGCTTTCTTT.

This clonotype was picked up many times. The V gene is TRBV28, the J gene TRBJ2-7, with a weak D call TRBD2 (5 bases). The CDR3 has 14 amino acids. Germline V CDR1 and CDR2: MDHEN, SYDVKM. The ends were cut back, 3 bases at V and 4 bases at J, with 13 bases in the middle. The CDR3, as DNA: TGTGCCAGCAGTTTTATAGCGTCTTCATACGAGCAGTACTTC. It specifies CASSFIASSYEQYF.

The rearrangement joins TRBV7-8 to TRBJ2-1; 9 nucleotides match TRBD2. The germline V gene has CDR1 SGHVS and CDR2 FQNEAQ. V shed 4 bases and J 10 bases; nucleotides not matched to a gene: 8. This CDR3 comprises 14 residues. The CDR3, as DNA: TGTGCCAGCAGCTCCGGGGGGCTAGCGGGAGAGCAGTTCTTC. The encoded protein is CASSSGGLAGEQFF. Full variable domain (outside the CDR3, taken from reference TRBV7-8 and TRBJ2-1): GAGVSQSPRYKVAKRGQDVALRCDPISGHVSLFWYQQALGQGPEFLTYFQNEAQLDKSGLPSDRFFAERPEGSVSTLKIQRTQQEDSAVYLCASSSGGLAGEQFFGPGTRLTVL.

This clonotype has at least ten counts. V is TRBV2 and J is TRBJ1-4; 8 bases are shared with TRBD1. The germline CDR1 and CDR2 sequences are SNHLY and FYNNEI. V dropped 4 bases and J dropped 8; count of bases not matched to a gene: 9. The CDR3 totals 15 residues. The CDR3 coding sequence is TGTGCCAGCAGTGGTGACAGGGGTGCGGGGGAAAAACTGTTTTTT. Translation gives CASSGDRGAGEKLFF.

This clonotype was found many times. V gene TRBV24-1 combines with J gene TRBJ1-2; 7 nucleotides align to TRBD1. The CDR3 totals 14 residues. CDR1 is KGHDR and CDR2 is SFDVKD in the germline V gene. V gave up 2 bases and J gave up 3 bases; unmatched junction bases: 2. The CDR3 DNA follows: TGTGCCACCAGTGATTGGGACAGACACTATGGCTACACCTTC. The encoded protein is CATSDWDRHYGYTF.

This clonotype was found many times. V usage is TRBV28 and J usage is TRBJ1-2, with D possibly matching TRBD1 (5 bases). Trimming stripped 6 bases from V and 7 bases from J, with 12 bases between. This CDR3 has 12 amino acids. Germline assignment: CDR1 MDHEN and CDR2 SYDVKM. For the CDR3, the DNA is TGTGCCAGCAGAACAGGCTGGGTTGGCTACACCTTC. It specifies CASRTGWVGYTF.

This clonotype was observed a few times. J is TRBJ1-5 and V is TRBV27; no definite D call. CDR1 is MNHEY, CDR2 SMNVEV, per germline (reference sequence). The CDR3 contains 14 residues. Between the trimmed V and J ends, which lost 5 bases and 0 bases, there was a span of 8 bases. In DNA form, the CDR3 reads TGTGCCAGCAGTGTGACGGCTAGCAATCAGCCCCAGCATTTT. This codes for CASSVTASNQPQHF.

The rearrangement uses TRBV14 and TRBJ1-2; no reliable D call. This CDR3 has 12 residues. Trimming left V 4 bases short and J 8 bases short, with 11 bases between. Germline lookup yields CDR1 SGHDN and CDR2 FVKESK. This chain's CDR3 is CASSPSWSGYTF. The CDR3 region has the DNA TGTGCCAGCAGCCCAAGTTGGTCCGGCTACACCTTC.

This clonotype was recorded at least ten times. The chain links TRBV12-3 or TRBV12-4 to TRBJ2-5; 8 positions agree with TRBD2. Unmatched junction bases numbered 11, after V lost 5 bases and J lost 6 bases. The CDR3 is 15 amino acids. The CDR3: CASSPPGLGQQTQYF. DNA of the CDR3: TGTGCCAGCAGTCCACCGGGACTAGGACAGCAGACCCAGTACTTC.

The CDR3, as DNA: TGTGCCAGCAGCTTGGACGCTGAATGGGAGCTGTTTTTT. Translation: CASSLDAEWELFF. The chain joins TRBV5-6 to TRBJ2-2, with D hard to call. The CDR3 is 13 amino acids. Deletions cut 0 bases from V and 9 bases from J, with 9 bases between. Germline-derived CDR1 and CDR2 are SGHDT and YYEEEE.

J is TRBJ2-7 and V is TRBV7-9; D is possibly TRBD2 (5 bases). Germline CDR1 SEHNR, CDR2 FQNEAQ (reference sequence). CDR3 size: 15 residues. Trimming shortened V by 6 bases and J by 2 bases, and 17 bases separated the two germline ends. The CDR3 DNA follows: TGTGCCAGCAGACCCGCCCCGGACGGGACCTACGAGCAGTACTTC. Amino acids: CASRPAPDGTYEQYF.

The sample holds many counts of this clonotype. This chain links TRBV2 with TRBJ2-3; no reliable D call. The CDR3 is 12 amino acids. Germline CDR1 reads SNHLY; CDR2 reads FYNNEI. Trimming took off 3 bases at V and 2 bases at J, with 3 bases between the two ends. Here the CDR3 reads CASSEPTDTQYF. The CDR3 DNA is TGTGCCAGCAGTGAGCCCACAGATACGCAGTATTTT.

The chain combines TRBV19 with TRBJ2-1; no clear D gene. CDR1 LNHDA and CDR2 SQIVND come from the germline V gene (reference sequence). This CDR3 has 12 residues. V was trimmed by 1 base and J by 2 bases, leaving 0 bases between them. This CDR3 is CASSIAYNEQFF. The CDR3 region has the DNA TGTGCCAGTAGTATAGCCTACAATGAGCAGTTCTTC. The complete variable domain, with remaining parts taken from reference TRBV19 and TRBJ2-1, reads DGGITQSPKYLFRKEGQNVTLSCEQNLNHDAMYWYRQDPGQGLRLIYYSQIVNDFQKGDIAEGYSVSREKKESFPLTVTSAQKNPTAFYLCASSIAYNEQFFGPGTRLTVL.

This clonotype was recorded many times. V is TRBV20-1 and J is TRBJ1-1; D is unresolved. From germline, CDR1 is DFQATT and CDR2 SNEGSKA (reference sequence). V was clipped by 5 bases and J by 7 bases, with 20 bases between them. The CDR3 is 14 amino acids. The DNA of the CDR3 is TGCAGTGCTTTTTTTCCGACTGGCGTAGGTGAAGCTTTCTTT. As protein: CSAFFPTGVGEAFF.

The sample holds many counts of this clonotype. V usage is TRBV16 and J usage is TRBJ1-1, with a possible D match to TRBD1 (6 bases). Germline V gene data show CDR1 as KGHSY and CDR2 as FQNENV. The ends were cut back, 0 bases at V and 4 bases at J, with 9 bases in the middle. The CDR3 runs 14 residues. The CDR3 sequence: CASSQSAGATEAFF. CDR3 DNA sequence: TGTGCCAGCAGCCAATCTGCAGGGGCCACTGAAGCTTTCTTT. The entire variable domain, with the rest obtained from reference TRBV16 and TRBJ1-1, is as follows: GEEVAQTPKHLVRGEGQKAKLYCAPIKGHSYVFWYQQVLKNEFKFLISFQNENVFDETGMPKERFSAKCLPNSPCSLEIQATKLEDSAVYFCASSQSAGATEAFFGQGTRLTVV.

Many counts were recorded for this clonotype. The chain employs TRBV7-2 and TRBJ2-7, with 11 bases that match TRBD2. The junction had 7 bases not matched to a gene; V was cut back by 5 bases and J by 4 bases. CDR3 length: 15 amino acids. The germline gives CDR1 SGHTA, CDR2 FQGNSA. This chain's CDR3 is CASSTTGTSGYEQYF. The CDR3 region has the DNA TGTGCCAGCAGCACAACCGGGACTAGCGGTTACGAGCAGTACTTC.

This clonotype was found many times. This chain connects TRBV7-9 to TRBJ2-5; D perhaps matches TRBD1 (5 bases). V was clipped by 2 bases and J by 5 bases, with 15 bases between them. CDR1 and CDR2 (germline): SEHNR, FQNEAQ (reference sequence). The CDR3 is 15 amino acids. CDR3 sequence reads: CASSLPDMGRETQYF. In DNA, the CDR3 is TGTGCCAGCAGCTTACCGGACATGGGAAGGGAGACCCAGTACTTC.

The chain couples TRBV7-3 to TRBJ2-7; 9 positions agree with TRBD1. J lost 3 bases, V lost 8 bases, and 8 bases had no gene match. The CDR3 contains 14 residues. Germline CDR1 reads SGHTA; CDR2 reads FQGTGA. CDR3 sequence reads: CASGKQGAFYEQYF. CDR3 nucleotide sequence: TGTGCCAGCGGAAAACAGGGGGCTTTCTACGAGCAGTACTTC.

This clonotype appeared many times. V usage is TRBV28 and J usage is TRBJ2-7; 11 positions agree with TRBD2. CDR1 is MDHEN, CDR2 SYDVKM, per germline. This CDR3 is built from 16 residues. The V and J ends lost 3 bases and 6 bases, in that order; junction bases with no gene match: 10. In nucleotides, the CDR3 is TGTGCCAGCAGTTTGGCGGGACTAGCGGTTGGCGGCGAGCAGTACTTC. It is translated as CASSLAGLAVGGEQYF.

This clonotype came up once. The chain has TRBV4-2 and TRBJ2-1; TRBD2 agrees at 7 bases. This CDR3 contains 13 residues. Germline-derived CDR1 and CDR2 are LGHNA and YNFKEQ. The trim removed 1 base at V and 10 bases at J, leaving 4 bases unmatched. The CDR3 DNA sequence: TGTGCCAGCAGCCAAGGTGAGGGAGGGGAGCAGTTCTTC. It yields the protein CASSQGEGGEQFF.

Only one count was recorded for this clonotype. The V and J genes are TRBV15 and TRBJ2-3, with 7 bases aligning to TRBD2. Trimming removed 7 bases from V and 10 bases from J; junction bases left unmatched: 14. Germline loops: CDR1 LNHNV, CDR2 YYDKDF (reference sequence). This CDR3 contains 14 residues. The CDR3 protein is CATILTSATWSQYF. CDR3 sequence (DNA): TGTGCCACCATTTTAACTAGCGCCACGTGGTCGCAGTATTTT.

This clonotype has more than one count but fewer than ten. The chain is built from TRBV6-1 and TRBJ1-1, with 7 nucleotides matching TRBD1. Germline CDR1 and CDR2: MNHNS and SASEGT. The CDR3 has 12 residues. With 8 bases clipped from V and 3 bases from J, the junction kept 3 bases outside the gene matches. This chain's CDR3 is CASRTGYTEAFF. The DNA of the CDR3 is TGTGCCAGCCGGACAGGTTACACTGAAGCTTTCTTT.

The chain is built from TRBV18 and TRBJ2-5; D might be TRBD1 (6 bases). The V and J ends lost 3 bases and 3 bases respectively, with 17 bases between them. CDR1 and CDR2 from the germline V gene are KGHSH and LQKENI. The CDR3 runs 16 residues. CDR3 loop: CASSPNAGAFEETQYF. Here the CDR3 DNA reads TGTGCCAGCTCACCCAATGCAGGGGCCTTTGAAGAGACCCAGTACTTC.